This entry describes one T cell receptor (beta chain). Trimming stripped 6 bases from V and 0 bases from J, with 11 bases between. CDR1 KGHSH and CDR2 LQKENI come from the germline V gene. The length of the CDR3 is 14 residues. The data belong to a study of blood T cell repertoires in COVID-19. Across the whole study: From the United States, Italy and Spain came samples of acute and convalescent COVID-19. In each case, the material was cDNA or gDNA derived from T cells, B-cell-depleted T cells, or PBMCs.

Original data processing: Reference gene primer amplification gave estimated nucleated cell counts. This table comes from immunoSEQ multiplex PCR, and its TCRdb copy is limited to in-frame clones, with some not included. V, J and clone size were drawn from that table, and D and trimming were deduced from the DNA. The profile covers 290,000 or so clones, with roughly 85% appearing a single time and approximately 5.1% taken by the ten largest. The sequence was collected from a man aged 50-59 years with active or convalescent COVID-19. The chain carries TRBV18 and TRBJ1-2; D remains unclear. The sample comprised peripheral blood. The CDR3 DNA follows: TGTGCCAGCTCCCCATGGACTTCTAACTATGGCTACACCTTC. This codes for CASSPWTSNYGYTF. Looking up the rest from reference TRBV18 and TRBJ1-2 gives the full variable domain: NAGVMQNPRHLVRRRGQEARLRCSPMKGHSHVYWYRQLPEEGLKFMVYLQKENIIDESGMPKERFSAEFPKEGPSILRIQQVVRGDSAAYFCASSPWTSNYGYTFGSGTRLTVV.